The rows below give T cell receptor beta chains drawn from one sample of a study of blood T cell repertoires in COVID-19. Repertoires were generated with immunoSEQ multiplex PCR, while TCRdb's copy carries only in-frame clones and drops some. Of 100,000 to 150,000 clones listed, more than 80% were seen once; the top ten hold 28%. Sequencing was performed on peripheral blood. The receptors shown here come from a man aged 70 or older with active or convalescent COVID-19. CDR3s include the opening cysteine and the closing phenylalanine or tryptophan. A D gene is named only where the DNA matches it firmly. Part of the rows lack a size; the others show once, few, many or a class for expanded clones.

j_gene,abundance,d_gene,v_gene,CDR3aa,CDR3nt
TRBJ2-1,NA,TRBD2,TRBV5-1,CASEGLADNEQFF,TGCGCCAGTGAGGGACTAGCGGACAATGAGCAGTTCTTC
TRBJ1-2,few,NA,TRBV7-9,CATTPGRNYGYTF,TGTGCCACAACACCAGGGAGGAACTATGGCTACACCTTC
TRBJ2-7,NA,NA,TRBV5-6,CASSPPVGGRQYF,TGTGCCAGCAGCCCCCCCGTCGGAGGGAGGCAGTACTTC
TRBJ2-5,NA,NA,TRBV19,CASSIDMVQGRETQYF,TGTGCCAGTAGTATAGATATGGTACAGGGCAGGGAGACCCAGTACTTC
TRBJ2-1,NA,NA,TRBV11-3,CASSSRGGVENEQFF,TGTGCCAGCAGCTCCCGTGGGGGCGTAGAAAATGAGCAGTTCTTC
TRBJ2-5,NA,TRBD2,TRBV7-6,CASSLSPSGWETQYF,TGTGCCAGCAGCTTAAGCCCTAGCGGGTGGGAGACCCAGTACTTC
TRBJ2-7,large,NA,TRBV7-9,CASSLYLDDEQYF,TGTGCCAGCAGCTTATACCTAGATGACGAGCAGTACTTC
TRBJ1-6,NA,NA,TRBV18,CASSPGHGDSPLHF,TGTGCCAGCTCACCTGGACACGGTGATTCACCCCTCCACTTT
TRBJ2-7,NA,TRBD1,TRBV6-5,CASSLQGFPYEQYF,TGTGCCAGCAGTTTACAGGGGTTTCCCTACGAGCAGTACTTC
TRBJ2-5,NA,NA,TRBV6-5,CASKGLAETQYF,TGTGCCAGCAAGGGGCTGGCGGAGACCCAGTACTTC
TRBJ1-1,once,TRBD1,TRBV28,CASSLGDRGGTEAFF,TGTGCCAGCAGTTTGGGGGACAGGGGAGGAACTGAAGCTTTCTTT
TRBJ2-2,NA,TRBD2,TRBV7-9,CATTLAANTGELFF,TGTGCCACTACACTAGCGGCGAACACCGGGGAGCTGTTTTTT
TRBJ1-2,NA,TRBD1,TRBV3-1/TRBV3-2,CASSQRLGGQGAGGYTF,TGTGCCAGCAGCCAAAGACTTGGGGGACAGGGGGCCGGTGGCTACACCTTC
TRBJ2-1,many,TRBD2,TRBV28,CASSLLPLAGSSYNEQFF,TGTGCCAGCAGTTTACTCCCCTTAGCGGGGAGCTCCTACAATGAGCAGTTCTTC
TRBJ2-7,NA,NA,TRBV11-2,CASSLSGNEQYF,TGTGCCAGCAGCTTATCGGGTAATGAGCAGTACTTC
TRBJ2-7,NA,NA,TRBV10-3,CAISDRDNEQYF,TGTGCCATCAGTGACAGGGACAACGAGCAGTACTTC
TRBJ1-2,NA,NA,TRBV28,CASSLGPRLDGYTF,TGTGCCAGCAGCCTGGGGCCGCGTCTAGATGGCTACACCTTC
TRBJ1-1,NA,TRBD1,TRBV5-1,CASSSDRGVTEAFF,TGCGCCAGCAGCTCCGACAGGGGGGTCACTGAAGCTTTCTTT
TRBJ2-4,NA,TRBD2,TRBV3-1/TRBV3-2,CASSLAGKNIQYF,TGTGCCAGCAGTCTAGCGGGAAAAAACATTCAGTACTTC
TRBJ1-2,NA,TRBD1,TRBV7-9,CASSPGQGAYYGYTF,TGTGCCAGCAGCCCGGGACAGGGGGCGTACTATGGCTACACCTTC
TRBJ1-5,NA,NA,TRBV3-1/TRBV3-2,CASSQQRRQPQHF,TGTGCCAGCAGCCAACAGAGGAGACAGCCCCAGCATTTT
TRBJ1-5,NA,NA,TRBV15,CATSRPERGSNQPQHF,TGTGCCACCAGCAGGCCAGAGCGTGGGAGCAATCAGCCCCAGCATTTT
TRBJ2-7,once,TRBD2,TRBV11-1,CASSPGTSGRWYEQYF,TGTGCCAGCAGCCCGGGGACTAGCGGGAGGTGGTACGAGCAGTACTTC
TRBJ2-3,NA,NA,TRBV4-2,CASSQERSDTQYF,TGTGCCAGCAGCCAAGAGAGGTCAGATACGCAGTATTTT
TRBJ1-1,NA,NA,TRBV5-1,CASSSGDTEAFF,TGCGCCAGCAGCTCAGGGGACACTGAAGCTTTCTTT
TRBJ1-2,few,TRBD1,TRBV24-1,CATSEAGTGDFGYTF,TGTGCCACCAGTGAAGCCGGGACAGGGGATTTTGGCTACACCTTC
TRBJ1-1,NA,TRBD1,TRBV2,CASSVVGGQQNTEAFF,TGTGCCAGCAGTGTGGTGGGGGGACAGCAGAACACTGAAGCTTTCTTT
TRBJ1-1,NA,NA,TRBV11-2,CASSVQGGTEAFF,TGTGCCAGCAGCGTCCAAGGGGGAACTGAAGCTTTCTTT
TRBJ1-1,NA,NA,TRBV29-1,CSVEMGKNTEAFF,TGCAGCGTCGAAATGGGCAAGAACACTGAAGCTTTCTTT
TRBJ1-5,NA,NA,TRBV11-2,CASSLDNGQPQHF,TGTGCCAGCAGCTTAGATAACGGTCAGCCCCAGCATTTT
TRBJ2-5,NA,NA,TRBV6-5,CASKYQGTHQETQYF,TGTGCCAGCAAGTACCAGGGGACCCACCAAGAGACCCAGTACTTC
TRBJ1-1,NA,NA,TRBV18,CASSPNDSPNTEAFF,TGTGCCAGCTCACCGAACGACAGCCCGAACACTGAAGCTTTCTTT
TRBJ1-1,NA,NA,TRBV6-6,CASRSGEGMNTEAFF,TGTGCCAGCCGGTCAGGGGAGGGTATGAACACTGAAGCTTTCTTT
TRBJ2-7,NA,NA,TRBV29-1,CSVEDSYEQYF,TGCAGCGTTGAAGACAGCTACGAGCAGTACTTC
TRBJ1-4,NA,NA,TRBV5-1,CASSSTGSFEKLFF,TGCGCCAGCAGCTCTACAGGGTCCTTTGAAAAACTGTTTTTT
TRBJ1-2,few,NA,TRBV30,CAWSVRSGFYGYTF,TGTGCCTGGAGTGTACGGTCGGGGTTCTATGGCTACACCTTC
TRBJ2-3,NA,TRBD2,TRBV24-1,CATSATRETSGRGTDTQYF,TGTGCCACCAGTGCCACCCGCGAGACTAGCGGGAGGGGGACAGATACGCAGTATTTT
TRBJ1-1,NA,TRBD1,TRBV14,CASSQTGETEAFF,TGTGCCAGCAGCCAGACAGGGGAGACTGAAGCTTTCTTT
TRBJ2-2,NA,TRBD2,TRBV7-9,CASTILAGSNTGELFF,TGTGCCAGCACCATCCTAGCGGGGAGTAACACCGGGGAGCTGTTTTTT
TRBJ2-7,NA,NA,TRBV7-9,CASSFGSYEQYF,TGTGCCAGCAGCTTCGGGAGCTACGAGCAGTACTTC
TRBJ1-6,few,TRBD1,TRBV19,CASRTDRAGLSPLHF,TGTGCCAGTAGAACCGACAGGGCCGGGCTTTCACCCCTCCACTTT
TRBJ1-6,NA,NA,TRBV7-2,CASSLARWSSYNSPLHF,TGTGCCAGCAGCTTAGCGCGGTGGAGCTCCTATAATTCACCCCTCCACTTT
TRBJ1-6,once,NA,TRBV6-5,CASARVLHNSPLHF,TGTGCCAGCGCCAGGGTTTTGCATAATTCACCCCTCCACTTT
TRBJ2-3,NA,NA,TRBV7-9,CASSSSGRIDTQYF,TGTGCCAGCAGCTCGTCAGGGAGGATAGATACGCAGTATTTT
TRBJ1-1,NA,TRBD1,TRBV28,CASTIPGQVNTEAFF,TGTGCCAGCACCATCCCGGGACAGGTGAACACTGAAGCTTTCTTT